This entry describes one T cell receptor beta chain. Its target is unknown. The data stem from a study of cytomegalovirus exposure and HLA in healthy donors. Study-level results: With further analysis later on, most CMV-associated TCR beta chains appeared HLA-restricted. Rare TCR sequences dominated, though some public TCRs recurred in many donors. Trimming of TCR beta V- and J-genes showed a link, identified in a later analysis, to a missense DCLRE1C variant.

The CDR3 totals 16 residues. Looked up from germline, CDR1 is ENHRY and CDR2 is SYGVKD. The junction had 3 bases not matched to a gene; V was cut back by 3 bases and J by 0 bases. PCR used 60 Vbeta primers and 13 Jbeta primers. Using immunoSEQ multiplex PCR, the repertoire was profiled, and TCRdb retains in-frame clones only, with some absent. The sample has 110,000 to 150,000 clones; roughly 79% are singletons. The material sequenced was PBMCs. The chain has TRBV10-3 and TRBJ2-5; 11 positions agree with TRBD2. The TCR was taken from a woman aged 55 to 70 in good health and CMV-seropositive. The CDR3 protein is CAISDPSGRYQETQYF. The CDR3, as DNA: TGTGCCATCAGTGACCCTAGCGGGAGGTACCAAGAGACCCAGTACTTC.